This passage covers 28 T cell receptor beta chains from one sample sequenced in a study of blood T cell repertoires in COVID-19. Some clones are missing from TCRdb's copy, which holds only in-frame ones; the method was immunoSEQ multiplex PCR. Of a few hundred thousand clones detected, 86% appear once; the ten largest clones hold 6.2%. The sequenced material came from peripheral blood. The receptor set was obtained from a man aged 55 to 69 with acute or convalescent COVID-19.

The chain joins TRBV4-2 to TRBJ2-1; 12 bases agree with TRBD2. J gave up 1 base and V 5 bases, and 0 bases lay outside the gene matches. The CDR3 covers 15 residues. CDR1 is LGHNA and CDR2 is YNFKEQ in the germline V gene. The CDR3 loop reads CASSTSGRSYNEQFF. The CDR3 DNA follows: TGTGCCAGCAGCACTAGCGGGAGGTCCTACAATGAGCAGTTCTTC.

The chain carries TRBV7-3 and TRBJ1-2, with 8 bases identical to TRBD1. The CDR3 is 15 amino acids. The V gene end was trimmed by 1 base and the J gene end by 11 bases; junction bases not matched to a gene: 12. Germline V gene sequence: CDR1 SGHTA, CDR2 FQGTGA. The CDR3 spells CASSLRPGGQGAYTF. The DNA for the CDR3 is TGTGCCAGCAGCTTAAGGCCAGGGGGCCAGGGTGCATACACCTTC.

The chain recombines TRBV19 with TRBJ1-5, with TRBD1 matching 10 bases. From germline, CDR1 is LNHDA and CDR2 SQIVND (reference sequence). CDR3 length: 16 residues. V shed 4 bases and J 2 bases; nucleotides not matched to a gene: 5. CDR3 nucleotide sequence: TGTGCCAGTAGTAAAGGGGACAGGGGTGGCAATCAGCCCCAGCATTTT. Translated: CASSKGDRGGNQPQHF.

The chain links TRBV4-2 to TRBJ2-7; 11 bases fit TRBD2. V lost 0 bases and J lost 5; bases outside the gene matches: 15. This CDR3 region has 19 residues. The germline CDR1 and CDR2 sequences are LGHNA and YNFKEQ. CDR3 nucleotide sequence: TGTGCCAGCAGCCAAGAACCCGGACTAGCGGGCACCCCCGGCAACGAGCAGTACTTC. It translates to CASSQEPGLAGTPGNEQYF.

This clone was recorded once. The chain recombines TRBV30 with TRBJ2-3; 8 bases fit TRBD2. The CDR3 consists of 15 residues. Germline V gene data show CDR1 as GTSNPN and CDR2 as SVGIG (reference sequence). After removal of 3 bases from V and 4 bases from J, the junction contained 9 bases not matched to a gene. The CDR3 DNA follows: TGTGCCTGGAGCGCTAGCGGGTTGGGCCCAGATACGCAGTATTTT. Translated: CAWSASGLGPDTQYF.

This clone was seen once. The gene calls are TRBV27 and TRBJ2-2, with a tentative D call TRBD1 (6 bases). This CDR3 is built from 13 residues. Trimming cost V 5 bases and J 5 bases, with 9 bases left between them. CDR1 MNHEY and CDR2 SMNVEV come from the germline V gene (reference sequence). CDR3 sequence: CASSPDRTGELFF. CDR3 sequence (DNA): TGTGCCAGCAGTCCGGACAGAACCGGGGAGCTGTTTTTT.

This chain joins TRBV19 and TRBJ2-7; the D is unclear. CDR1 and CDR2 from the germline V gene are LNHDA and SQIVND (reference sequence). This CDR3 is 14 amino acids long. V was trimmed by 0 bases and J by 0 bases, leaving 6 bases between them. CDR3 nucleotides: TGTGCCAGTAGTATAGACTCCTCCTCCTACGAGCAGTACTTC. This encodes CASSIDSSSYEQYF.

This clone was seen only once. V is TRBV19 and J is TRBJ1-5; a weak D match, TRBD1 (5 bases). Trimming pared 1 base from V and 7 bases from J, leaving 11 bases between. Germline CDR1 and CDR2: LNHDA and SQIVND (reference sequence). The CDR3 is 14 amino acids. The DNA for the CDR3 is TGTGCCAGTAGTATAGGACAGTCAATCCAGCCCCAGCATTTT. The encoded protein is CASSIGQSIQPQHF.

This chain joins TRBV7-2 and TRBJ2-3; tentatively, D is TRBD2 (5 bases). Trimming cost V 3 bases and J 0 bases, with 13 bases left between them. This CDR3 is 16 amino acids long. Per germline, CDR1 SGHTA and CDR2 FQGNSA. The CDR3 coding sequence is TGTGCCAGCAGCTTCTCTAGCAGCACTAGCACAGATACGCAGTATTTT. Protein product: CASSFSSSTSTDTQYF.

The J gene is TRBJ2-1, the V gene TRBV29-1; 14 bases are a match to TRBD2. The CDR3 length is 16 residues. V shed 2 bases and J 7 bases; nucleotides not matched to a gene: 7. Germline values: CDR1 SQVTM, CDR2 ANQGSEA. CDR3 region: CSVENRLAGGPNEQFF. The CDR3, as DNA: TGCAGCGTTGAAAATAGACTAGCGGGAGGGCCAAATGAGCAGTTCTTC.

This chain connects TRBV5-1 to TRBJ2-2, with TRBD1 identical over 9 bases. The germline CDR1 and CDR2 sequences are SGHRS and YFSETQ. This CDR3 is 15 amino acids long. J gave up 7 bases and V 4 bases, and 8 bases lay outside the gene matches. CDR3 loop: CASSDSGQGNGELFF. The DNA for the CDR3 is TGCGCCAGCAGCGACTCCGGACAGGGGAACGGGGAGCTGTTTTTT.

The chain joins TRBV6-2 or TRBV6-3 to TRBJ1-2; D gene unclear. This CDR3 is built from 14 residues. The germline V gene has CDR1 MNHEY and CDR2 SVGEGT. V lost 1 base and J lost 0, with 6 bases in between. The CDR3 here is CASSYLLANYGYTF. CDR3 nucleotides: TGTGCCAGCAGTTACTTGTTAGCTAACTATGGCTACACCTTC.

CDR3 sequence (DNA): TGTGCCAGTAGTATCGGGAGTGGAAACACCATATATTTT. It translates to CASSIGSGNTIYF. This chain links TRBV19 with TRBJ1-3; D remains unclear. Trimming cost V 3 bases and J 3 bases, with 6 bases left between them. The CDR3 runs 13 residues. The V gene's germline CDR1 is LNHDA and CDR2 SQIVND (reference sequence).

The rearrangement joins TRBV5-1 to TRBJ1-1; 11 bases are a match to TRBD1. The germline gives CDR1 SGHRS, CDR2 YFSETQ. V trimming: 4 bases; J trimming: 2 bases; junction bases outside the gene matches: 4. CDR3 length: 15 amino acids. The CDR3 region is CASSRGQGANTEAFF. CDR3 DNA sequence: TGCGCCAGCAGCCGAGGACAGGGGGCTAACACTGAAGCTTTCTTT.

V and J are TRBV19 and TRBJ1-6, with no clear D. V was cut by 6 bases and J by 8 bases, with 11 bases left in between. CDR1 is LNHDA, CDR2 SQIVND, per germline (reference sequence). The CDR3 has 13 residues. CDR3 sequence: CASSGRPYSPLHF. CDR3 nucleotides: TGTGCCAGTAGCGGGAGACCCTATTCACCCCTCCACTTT.

The chain carries TRBV5-5 and TRBJ1-3, with TRBD1 matching over 8 bases. This CDR3 is 16 amino acids long. Germline V gene sequence: CDR1 SGHKS, CDR2 YYEKEE (reference sequence). Losses at the gene ends were 4 bases for V and 2 bases for J; bases not matched to a gene: 8. DNA for the CDR3: TGTGCCAGCAGCAGATGGACAGGGAGTGCTGGAAACACCATATATTTT. Its protein is CASSRWTGSAGNTIYF.

CDR3 nucleotide sequence: TGTGCCAGCAGCTTAACCGGGACTAGCGTCGATACGCAGTATTTT. Encoded protein: CASSLTGTSVDTQYF. V usage is TRBV7-3 and J usage is TRBJ2-3; 10 nucleotides line up with TRBD2. The trim removed 0 bases at V and 6 bases at J, leaving 3 bases unmatched. The CDR3 is 15 residues long. Per germline, CDR1 SGHTA and CDR2 FQGTGA.

This chain connects TRBV24-1 to TRBJ2-3; tentative D call: TRBD2 (5 bases). Germline assignment: CDR1 KGHDR and CDR2 SFDVKD. There are 14 residues in the CDR3. V was clipped by 1 base and J by 4 bases, with 8 bases between them. For the CDR3, the DNA is TGTGCCACCAGTGATTTCACTAGTCCAGATACGCAGTATTTT. This sequence encodes CATSDFTSPDTQYF.

The V gene is TRBV15, the J gene TRBJ1-4; D perhaps matches TRBD1 (5 bases). Germline V gene data show CDR1 as LNHNV and CDR2 as YYDKDF (reference sequence). The CDR3 spans 15 residues. Trimming took off 0 bases at V and 12 bases at J, with 17 bases between the two ends. CDR3 loop: CATSRDLEVPGELFF. CDR3 coding DNA: TGTGCCACCAGCAGAGATTTGGAGGTACCGGGGGAACTGTTTTTT. Looking up the rest from reference TRBV15 and TRBJ1-4 gives the full variable domain: DAMVIQNPRYQVTQFGKPVTLSCSQTLNHNVMYWYQQKSSQAPKLLFHYYDKDFNNEADTPDNFQSRRPNTSFCFLDIRSPGLGDTAMYLCATSRDLEVPGELFFGSGTQLSVL.

The chain carries TRBV6-2 or TRBV6-3 and TRBJ1-2, with a tentative D call TRBD1 (5 bases). V lost 7 bases, J lost 4 bases, and 10 bases lay in between. Germline lookup yields CDR1 MNHEY and CDR2 SVGEGT. This CDR3 contains 12 residues. For the CDR3, the DNA is TGTGCCAGCACCCCCGACAGCTATGGCTACACCTTC. It is translated as CASTPDSYGYTF.

The chain is built from TRBV6-6 and TRBJ2-7, with D possibly TRBD1 on 5 matching bases. There are 14 residues in the CDR3. Between the trimmed V and J ends, which lost 0 bases and 2 bases, there was a span of 8 bases. Germline values: CDR1 MNHNY, CDR2 SVGAGI (reference sequence). The CDR3 is CASSYSGDPYEQYF. CDR3 DNA: TGTGCCAGCAGTTACTCAGGGGATCCCTACGAGCAGTACTTC.

As regards this clone: The same CDR3 also results from other DNA sequences found in this sample. V is TRBV6-1 and J is TRBJ2-7; TRBD2 aligns across 10 bases. There are 15 residues in the CDR3. The ends lost 2 bases at V and 3 bases at J; junction bases unmatched: 4. CDR1 is MNHNS, CDR2 SASEGT, per germline. The CDR3: CASSERASGSYEQYF. CDR3 nucleotide sequence: TGTGCCAGCAGTGAAAGGGCTAGCGGGAGCTACGAGCAGTACTTC.

The chain employs TRBV19 and TRBJ1-1, with D possibly being TRBD1 (6 bases). The CDR3 is 12 amino acids. V was shortened by 8 bases and J by 11 bases, with 18 bases between the two germline ends. Germline CDR1 is LNHDA and CDR2 is SQIVND (reference sequence). In DNA form, the CDR3 reads TGTGCCAGTGAGTCCCCTGGGGGCCGGGCTTTCTTT. Residues: CASESPGGRAFF.

The rearrangement links TRBV9 to TRBJ1-6; 7 bases map to TRBD1. Germline assignment: CDR1 SGDLS and CDR2 YYNGEE. The CDR3 length is 15 residues. V was pared by 0 bases and J by 8 bases, with 5 bases of the junction left unmatched. CDR3 residues: CASSVGQGDYSPLHF. CDR3 nucleotide sequence: TGTGCCAGCAGCGTAGGACAGGGAGATTATTCACCCCTCCACTTT.

The chain joins TRBV12-5 to TRBJ2-5; 9 bases match TRBD1. The ends lost 5 bases at V and 3 bases at J; junction bases unmatched: 7. The length of the CDR3 is 15 residues. Germline V gene lookup returns CDR1 LGHNT and CDR2 FRNRAP. CDR3: CASGPLGTGKETQYF. The DNA for the CDR3 is TGTGCTAGTGGTCCCTTAGGGACAGGGAAAGAGACCCAGTACTTC.

The chain is built from TRBV5-4 and TRBJ2-5, with 7 positions matching TRBD1. Per the germline V gene, CDR1 is SGHNT and CDR2 is YYREEE (reference sequence). The CDR3 consists of 15 residues. V trimming: 4 bases; J trimming: 3 bases; junction bases outside the gene matches: 9. The CDR3 spells CASSAPGQLEETQYF. The CDR3 DNA follows: TGTGCCAGCAGCGCGCCGGGACAGCTCGAAGAGACCCAGTACTTC.

J is TRBJ2-3 and V is TRBV24-1; unclear D gene. The length of the CDR3 is 14 residues. Trimming cost V 3 bases and J 3 bases, with 9 bases left between them. Germline CDR1 is KGHDR and CDR2 is SFDVKD. CDR3 DNA: TGTGCCACCAGTGATAAGAGGCAGACAGATACGCAGTATTTT. This translates into CATSDKRQTDTQYF.

This clone was recorded only once. The rearrangement links TRBV19 to TRBJ1-6; unclear D gene. From germline, CDR1 is LNHDA and CDR2 SQIVND (reference sequence). CDR3 length: 15 amino acids. Between the trimmed V and J ends, which lost 0 bases and 7 bases, there was a span of 10 bases. CDR3 nucleotides: TGTGCCAGTAGTATAGAGAAAAACAGAAATTCACCCCTCCACTTT. Its protein product is CASSIEKNRNSPLHF.